The source of this T cell receptor beta chain is a study of response to subunit inactivated influenza vaccine. TCRdb recomputed calls from the RT-PCR reads with MiXCR, one row per CDR3 protein. The sample has fewer than 750,000 distinct CDR3 sequences; around 15% are singletons. V lost 6 bases and J 4 bases, leaving 10 bases between the germline ends. Germline V CDR1 and CDR2: SGHVS, FNYEAQ. This CDR3 spans 13 amino acids. The gene calls are TRBV7-6 and TRBJ1-3, with D unresolved. This TCR came from a man aged 50-60 years who received an inactivated influenza vaccine. Sequencing was performed on PBMCs from blood, taken about 13 days after vaccination. Written as DNA, the CDR3 is TGTGCCAGCAGGCCTGACGGAGGAAACACCATATATTTT. Translating it yields CASRPDGGNTIYF.